This TCR beta chain stems from a study of OX40 agonist ivuxolimab in advanced cancers. Trimming removed 9 bases at V and 0 bases at J, with 12 bases between. Germline V gives CDR1 LNHDA, CDR2 SQIVND (reference sequence). The CDR3 loop spans 14 amino acids. Sequencing was performed with immunoSEQ multiplex PCR; in TCRdb, only in-frame clones are kept and a portion is missing. The profile shows approximately 69,000 clones, 85% to 90% of them singletons. V usage is TRBV19 and J usage is TRBJ1-3, with D perhaps TRBD1 (6 bases). The receptor comes from an adult with an advanced solid tumor such as melanoma, head and neck, liver or kidney cancer. The sample was CD4+ or CD8+ T cells sorted from blood, taken in a trial of the OX40 agonist ivuxolimab. CDR3 residues: CASFTGSSGNTIYF. CDR3 coding DNA: TGTGCCAGCTTTACAGGGAGCTCTGGAAACACCATATATTTT.